This T cell receptor beta chain was captured by sequencing in a study of PD-1 blockade in classical Hodgkin lymphoma. Using immunoSEQ multiplex PCR, the repertoire was profiled, and TCRdb retains in-frame clones only, with some absent. Of tens of thousands of clones listed, 90% are singletons. Study-level points and caveats: The study found complete responders had baseline diversity similar to newly diagnosed patients. The study reported lower baseline TCR diversity in newly diagnosed patients than in healthy donors.

A remark on this clone: As yet, its antigen is unknown.

Time point denoted: cycle 4 day 1 (C4D1), after less than seven weeks of nivolumab. Each patient's relapse followed autologous stem cell transplantation, and brentuximab vedotin exposure varied. CDR3 size: 17 residues. V was cut by 2 bases and J by 4 bases, with 18 bases left in between. In germline, CDR1 is MGHRA, CDR2 YSYEKL. The source material was peripheral blood mononuclear cells (PBMCs), sampled before the fourth cycle of nivolumab. This chain links TRBV4-1 with TRBJ2-1, with D tentatively TRBD2 (7 bases). The TCR sequence derives from a human donor with classical Hodgkin lymphoma. The CDR3 protein is CASSQKGGDGRYNEQFF. The CDR3, as DNA: TGCGCCAGCAGCCAAAAGGGGGGGGACGGGAGGTACAATGAGCAGTTCTTC.